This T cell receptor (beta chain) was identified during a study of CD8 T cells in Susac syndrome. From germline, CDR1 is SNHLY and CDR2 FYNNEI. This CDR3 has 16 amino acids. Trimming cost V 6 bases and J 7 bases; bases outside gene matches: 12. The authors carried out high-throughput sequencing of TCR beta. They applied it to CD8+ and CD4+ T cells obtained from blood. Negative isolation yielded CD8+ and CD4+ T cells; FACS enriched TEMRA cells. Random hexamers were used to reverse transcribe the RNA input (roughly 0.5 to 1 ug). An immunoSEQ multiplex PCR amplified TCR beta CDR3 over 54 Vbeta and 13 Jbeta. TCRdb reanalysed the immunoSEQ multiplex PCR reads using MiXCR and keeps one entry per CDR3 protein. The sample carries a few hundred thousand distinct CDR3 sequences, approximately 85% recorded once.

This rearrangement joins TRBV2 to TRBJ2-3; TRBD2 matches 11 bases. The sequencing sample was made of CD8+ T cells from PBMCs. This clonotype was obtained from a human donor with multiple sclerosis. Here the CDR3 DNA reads TGTGCCAGCAGCGTACCGGGACTAGCGGCTTTGAATACGCAGTATTTT. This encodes CASSVPGLAALNTQYF.